The present T cell receptor beta chain was sequenced within a study of T-cell memory formation after mild COVID-19. General observations from the study: CD8+ contracting clones occupied EMRA, while CD4+ ones occupied mainly CM and EM.

A single record per CDR3 protein comes from TCRdb applying MiXCR to the 5' RACE reads. The sample holds 150,000 to 200,000 distinct CDR3 sequences, around a tenth seen once. In regard to this clonotype: The antigen remains unidentified.

V lost 3 bases to trimming and J lost 5 bases, with 8 bases between them. The CDR3 consists of 13 residues. CDR1 is KGHSH and CDR2 is LQKENI in the germline V gene. The chain has TRBV18 and TRBJ2-1, with D tentatively TRBD1 or TRBD2 (5 bases each). The TCR originated in a man aged 18 to 30 who had mild COVID-19 (a few samples of this study predate the infection). Cell type and time point are not known. Sequences were obtained from PBMCs or a T cell subset sorted from them (not recorded which). The CDR3, as DNA: TGTGCCAGCTCACCGGGGCGGGACAATGAGCAGTTCTTC. Translation gives CASSPGRDNEQFF.